The 16 T cell receptor beta chains reported below all come from one sample, sequenced in a study of blood T cells in healthy people across ages. Primed by a sample-barcoded 5' primer and a J-beta primer mix, a second PCR proceeded for about 6 to 12 cycles. One entry per CDR3 protein, called by TCRdb with MiXCR from the 5' RACE reads. In the table there are some 1,000,000 distinct CDR3 sequences, under 30% of which are singletons. This sample was also put to use in a study of T cells of mothers and their children.

The sequencing input was blood. These receptors were taken from a girl aged 2 to 10 in good health.

The rearrangement links TRBV7-2 to TRBJ2-5, with 13 bases aligning to TRBD2. With the DNA end fitting TRBJ2-7 better, the J assignment may be wrong. The V gene's germline CDR1 is SGHTA and CDR2 FQGNSA. There are 15 residues in the CDR3. The CDR3 DNA is TGTGCCAGCAGCACTAGCGGGGGGGAATACTACGAGCAGTACTTC. This sequence encodes CASSTSGGEYYEQYF.

This chain links TRBV14 with TRBJ1-1; TRBD1 is a possible D gene (5 bases). With 6 bases removed from V and 4 bases from J, the gap between germline ends came to 21 bases. Germline V gene lookup returns CDR1 SGHDN and CDR2 FVKESK. This CDR3 region has 16 residues. CDR3 in DNA: TGTGCCAGCAGTTCAAGATCTACCTACCAGGGCACTGAAGCTTTCTTT. Its protein is CASSSRSTYQGTEAFF.

This clonotype came up many times. The chain couples TRBV24-1 to TRBJ2-1; TRBD1 is a possible D gene (5 bases). This CDR3 has 15 amino acids. The germline V gene encodes CDR1 KGHDR and CDR2 SFDVKD. V lost 5 bases and J 5 bases, leaving 15 bases between the germline ends. CDR3 amino acids: CATSATGTPNNEQFF. The DNA of the CDR3 is TGTGCCACCAGTGCTACAGGTACCCCCAACAATGAGCAGTTCTTC.

The chain recombines TRBV24-1 with TRBJ1-5; 7 bases are a match to TRBD1. Germline V gene lookup returns CDR1 KGHDR and CDR2 SFDVKD. Trimming removed 9 bases from V and 3 bases from J; junction bases left unmatched: 4. The CDR3 spans 13 residues. The CDR3 DNA reads TGTGCCACCGGGACAGTTAACAATCAGCCCCAGCATTTT. Translated: CATGTVNNQPQHF.

Here the CDR3 reads CASSADRGEVETQYF. For the CDR3, the DNA is TGTGCCAGCAGCGCCGACAGGGGGGAAGTGGAGACCCAGTACTTC. V usage is TRBV7-2 and J usage is TRBJ2-5; 9 bases fit TRBD1. Germline V gives CDR1 SGHTA, CDR2 FQGNSA. This CDR3 comprises 15 residues. V was clipped by 5 bases and J by 5 bases; unmatched bases: 9. Combining the CDR3 with reference TRBV7-2 and TRBJ2-5 gives the whole variable domain GAGVSQSPSNKVTEKGKDVELRCDPISGHTALYWYRQSLGQGLEFLIYFQGNSAPDKSGLPSDRFSAERTGGSVSTLTIQRTQQEDSAVYLCASSADRGEVETQYFGPGTRLLVL.

The gene calls are TRBV20-1 and TRBJ1-4; TRBD1 might be the D (6 bases). The CDR3 contains 13 residues. CDR1 is DFQATT, CDR2 SNEGSKA, per germline (reference sequence). V was shortened by 2 bases and J by 8 bases, with 12 bases between the two germline ends. The CDR3 bases are TGCAGTGCTAGACTCACAGGGATCGAAAAACTGTTTTTT. Translation gives CSARLTGIEKLFF.

J is TRBJ2-3 and V is TRBV2; TRBD2 matches at 13 bases. Per the germline V gene, CDR1 is SNHLY and CDR2 is FYNNEI. With 4 bases clipped from V and 1 base from J, the junction kept 5 bases outside the gene matches. The CDR3 consists of 17 residues. For the CDR3, the DNA is TGTGCCAGCAGTGGGGGACTAGCGGGAAGACGCACAGATACGCAGTATTTT. It translates to CASSGGLAGRRTDTQYF.

The rearrangement joins TRBV20-1 to TRBJ2-3; 8 nucleotides agree with TRBD2. The V and J ends lost 1 base and 5 bases, in that order; junction bases with no gene match: 8. From germline, CDR1 is DFQATT and CDR2 SNEGSKA (reference sequence). The CDR3 loop spans 15 amino acids. CDR3 protein: CSARAGSGSEDTQYF. CDR3 coding DNA: TGCAGTGCTAGAGCAGGCAGCGGGAGTGAAGATACGCAGTATTTT.

The chain joins TRBV20-1 to TRBJ2-3, with TRBD2 identical over 7 bases. CDR1 and CDR2 (germline): DFQATT, SNEGSKA (reference sequence). After removal of 2 bases from V and 2 bases from J, the junction contained 4 bases not matched to a gene. The CDR3 totals 14 residues. This CDR3 is CSARMAGATDTQYF. The CDR3 DNA reads as TGCAGTGCTAGAATGGCGGGAGCCACAGATACGCAGTATTTT.

The rearrangement uses TRBV7-2 and TRBJ1-2, with a tentative D call TRBD1 (5 bases). There are 20 residues in the CDR3. The germline V gene has CDR1 SGHTA and CDR2 FQGNSA. Trimming took off 5 bases at V and 0 bases at J, with 28 bases between the two ends. The CDR3 protein is CASSHAYQTVPPLANYGYTF. CDR3 nucleotides: TGTGCCAGCAGCCACGCCTATCAGACAGTCCCCCCCCTGGCTAACTATGGCTACACCTTC.

The V and J genes are TRBV12-3 or TRBV12-4 and TRBJ2-1; a possible D gene is TRBD1 (6 bases). V shed 5 bases and J shed 8 bases, with 13 bases lying between them. The CDR3 is 13 amino acids. The CDR3 DNA sequence: TGTGCCAGCAGTCACAGGGAAGGCGATGAGCAGTTCTTC. Its protein product is CASSHREGDEQFF.

J is TRBJ2-6 and V is TRBV15; 7 bases line up with TRBD1. Germline lookup yields CDR1 LNHNV and CDR2 YYDKDF (reference sequence). V gave up 5 bases and J gave up 0 bases; unmatched junction bases: 7. This CDR3 has 17 residues. The CDR3 nucleotides are TGTGCCACCAGCGCCCAGACAGGGTTCTCTGGGGCCAACGTCCTGACTTTC. Translated, it gives CATSAQTGFSGANVLTF.

The chain carries TRBV7-9 and TRBJ1-2; no definite D call. The V end lost 0 bases, the J end lost 8 bases, and 7 bases lay between the germline ends. Germline V gives CDR1 SEHNR, CDR2 FQNEAQ (reference sequence). The CDR3 has 12 amino acids. The DNA of the CDR3 is TGTGCCAGCAGCTTAGCGCCGCTAGGCTACACCTTC. This encodes CASSLAPLGYTF.

Only a few counts were recorded for this clonotype. The J gene is TRBJ2-1, the V gene TRBV27; TRBD2 is a possible D gene (5 bases). With 6 bases removed from V and 0 bases from J, the gap between germline ends came to 15 bases. The CDR3 covers 16 residues. The germline gives CDR1 MNHEY, CDR2 SMNVEV (reference sequence). The CDR3 reads CASSPEGIRSYNEQFF. The CDR3, as DNA: TGTGCCAGCAGCCCTGAGGGAATCCGCTCCTACAATGAGCAGTTCTTC.

The V gene is TRBV19, the J gene TRBJ2-5; 8 bases are shared with TRBD1. The CDR3 spans 12 residues. CDR1 and CDR2 (germline): LNHDA, SQIVND (reference sequence). Trimming removed 10 bases from V and 5 bases from J; junction bases left unmatched: 6. Here the CDR3 reads CATADRAETQYF. DNA of the CDR3: TGTGCCACTGCGGACAGGGCCGAGACCCAGTACTTC.

In this sample, this clonotype turned up many times. This CDR3 is CASSYSTESNYGYTF. DNA for the CDR3: TGTGCCAGCAGTTACTCGACGGAGTCTAACTATGGCTACACCTTC. The chain has TRBV6-2 or TRBV6-3 and TRBJ1-2; D remains unclear. Germline V lookup: CDR1 MNHEY, CDR2 SVGEGT. V lost 0 bases and J 0 bases, leaving 8 bases between the germline ends. The CDR3 is 15 amino acids.